The 13 T cell receptor beta chains reported below all come from one sample, sequenced in a study of T-cell reconstitution after alpha-beta-depleted transplantation in children. Preparation of the TCRbeta library was carried out with unique molecular identifiers. Using its own MiXCR run on the PCR reads, TCRdb lists one record per CDR3 protein. The sample records over 200,000 distinct CDR3 sequences, roughly a tenth being singletons. Sample: PBMCs, taken before TCRalphabeta/CD19-depleted stem cell transplant. All receptors derive from a child under two years old with acute myeloid leukemia, due to receive a stem cell transplant.

This rearrangement joins TRBV18 to TRBJ2-5; D not resolved. Germline V gene data show CDR1 as KGHSH and CDR2 as LQKENI. V shed 2 bases and J shed 5 bases, with 9 bases lying between them. This CDR3 region has 13 residues. The CDR3 DNA reads as TGTGCCAGCTCACCAGAAATCGGGGAGACCCAGTACTTC. Its protein product is CASSPEIGETQYF.

This clonotype was observed many times. V is TRBV12-3 or TRBV12-4 and J is TRBJ2-4; D is possibly TRBD1 (5 bases). The CDR3 runs 15 residues. V was pared by 5 bases and J by 8 bases, with 19 bases between. The CDR3: CASSLGQVWSDIQYF. The CDR3 DNA follows: TGTGCCAGCAGTCTGGGGCAGGTCTGGAGCGACATTCAGTACTTC.

This clonotype occurred many times. The chain combines TRBV12-3 or TRBV12-4 with TRBJ1-3, with a weak D call TRBD1 (6 bases). CDR3 length: 16 amino acids. Between the trimmed V and J ends, which lost 1 base and 2 bases, there was a span of 12 bases. In DNA, the CDR3 is TGTGCCAGCAGTTTAGGGCCCTCAGGGGCTGGAAACACCATATATTTT. This translates into CASSLGPSGAGNTIYF.

This sequence joins TRBV29-1 and TRBJ1-1; TRBD1 matches 8 bases. The CDR3 extends over 14 amino acids. Trimming took 7 bases from V and 5 from J; bases not matched to a gene: 12. The germline V gene has CDR1 SQVTM and CDR2 ANQGSEA. The CDR3 nucleotides are TGCAGCGCCCGGACAGGGCCTGAGTGGACTGAAGCTTTCTTT. The encoded protein is CSARTGPEWTEAFF.

This clonotype was counted only a few times. This rearrangement joins TRBV29-1 to TRBJ2-7; D gene ambiguous. Germline CDR1 reads SQVTM; CDR2 reads ANQGSEA. The CDR3 has 13 residues. Trimming took off 6 bases at V and 1 base at J, with 13 bases between the two ends. This chain's CDR3 is CSVLPRTSYEQYF. Here the CDR3 DNA reads TGCAGCGTACTACCCCGGACGTCCTACGAGCAGTACTTC.

This clonotype has just a few counts. A clone one base away is much larger, so this may be a read error. This chain joins TRBV7-6 and TRBJ1-2; perhaps TRBD1 as D (5 bases). Deletions cut 0 bases from V and 12 bases from J, with 14 bases between. The CDR3 covers 13 residues. Per germline, CDR1 SGHVS and CDR2 FNYEAQ. CDR3 region: CASSLASFWGDTF. The CDR3 region has the DNA TGTGCCAGCAGCTTAGCCTCGTTTTGGGGCGACACCTTC.

This clonotype was recorded many times. J is TRBJ2-7 and V is TRBV28, with D tentatively TRBD1 or TRBD2 (5 bases each). The CDR3 has 11 residues. V was clipped by 6 bases and J by 5 bases, with 8 bases between them. The germline V gene encodes CDR1 MDHEN and CDR2 SYDVKM. CDR3 protein: CASRGVHEQYF. The CDR3 coding sequence is TGTGCCAGCAGGGGGGTCCACGAGCAGTACTTC.

This clonotype was seen a handful of times. The V gene is TRBV30, the J gene TRBJ2-5; the match to TRBD2 covers 8 bases. The CDR3 has 12 amino acids. V lost 7 bases and J lost 3; bases outside the gene matches: 4. CDR1 and CDR2 (germline): GTSNPN, SVGIG (reference sequence). In DNA form, the CDR3 reads TGTGCCTCCAGCGGGGGAGAAGAGACCCAGTACTTC. Translating it yields CASSGGEETQYF.

This clonotype appeared many times. This rearrangement joins TRBV5-1 to TRBJ2-3, with 8 positions matching TRBD1. V shed 3 bases, J shed 2 bases, and the junction held 5 bases outside the gene matches. The germline V gene has CDR1 SGHRS and CDR2 YFSETQ. CDR3 length equals 15 residues. CDR3 nucleotide sequence: TGCGCCAGCAGCTCGACAGGGGCGGACACAGATACGCAGTATTTT. This sequence encodes CASSSTGADTDTQYF.

This clonotype has ten or more counts. The chain has TRBV5-5 and TRBJ2-1; 11 bases align to TRBD2. The germline CDR1 and CDR2 sequences are SGHKS and YYEKEE (reference sequence). The CDR3 is made up of 17 amino acids. V dropped 1 base and J dropped 2; count of bases not matched to a gene: 5. The CDR3, as DNA: TGTGCCAGCAGCTTGAACCTAGCGGGAGGAACCTACAATGAGCAGTTCTTC. Translated: CASSLNLAGGTYNEQFF.

This clonotype was observed many times. The V and J genes are TRBV7-2 and TRBJ2-5; 7 positions agree with TRBD2. This CDR3 contains 19 residues. CDR1 and CDR2 (germline): SGHTA, FQGNSA. Germline trimming cut 0 bases from V and 5 bases from J; bases unmatched to any gene: 18. CDR3 amino acids: CASSLASMGLAASGETQYF. The CDR3 nucleotides read TGTGCCAGCAGCTTAGCAAGTATGGGGCTAGCGGCCAGCGGGGAGACCCAGTACTTC.

This clonotype was seen many times. The chain joins TRBV12-3 or TRBV12-4 to TRBJ1-3; the D is unclear. Trimming pared 8 bases from V and 2 bases from J, leaving 13 bases between. The CDR3 runs to 14 residues. As DNA, the CDR3 is TGTGCCAGCCAGGACCGAGCCCCTGGAAACACCATATATTTT. It encodes CASQDRAPGNTIYF.

J is TRBJ2-1 and V is TRBV7-6, with D possibly matching TRBD2 (6 bases). CDR1 and CDR2 from the germline V gene are SGHVS and FNYEAQ. CDR3 size: 14 residues. Trimming left V 3 bases short and J 7 bases short, with 13 bases between. The CDR3 nucleotides are TGTGCCAGCAGCTTGGCCTCTGGGGGGAATGAGCAGTTCTTC. It encodes CASSLASGGNEQFF.